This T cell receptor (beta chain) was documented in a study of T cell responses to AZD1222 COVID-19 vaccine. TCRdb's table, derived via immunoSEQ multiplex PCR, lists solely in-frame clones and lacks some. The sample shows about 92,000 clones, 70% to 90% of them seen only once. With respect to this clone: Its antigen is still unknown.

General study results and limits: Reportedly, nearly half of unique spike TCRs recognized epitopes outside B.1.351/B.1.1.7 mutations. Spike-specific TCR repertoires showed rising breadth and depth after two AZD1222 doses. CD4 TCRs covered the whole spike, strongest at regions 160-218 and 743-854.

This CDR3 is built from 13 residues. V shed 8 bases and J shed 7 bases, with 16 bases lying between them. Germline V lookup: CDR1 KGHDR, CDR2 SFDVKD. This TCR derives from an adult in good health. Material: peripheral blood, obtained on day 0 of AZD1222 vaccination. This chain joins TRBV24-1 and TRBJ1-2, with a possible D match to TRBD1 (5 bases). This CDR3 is CATKQDVSGGYTF. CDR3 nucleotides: TGTGCCACCAAACAGGACGTTTCGGGTGGCTACACCTTC.